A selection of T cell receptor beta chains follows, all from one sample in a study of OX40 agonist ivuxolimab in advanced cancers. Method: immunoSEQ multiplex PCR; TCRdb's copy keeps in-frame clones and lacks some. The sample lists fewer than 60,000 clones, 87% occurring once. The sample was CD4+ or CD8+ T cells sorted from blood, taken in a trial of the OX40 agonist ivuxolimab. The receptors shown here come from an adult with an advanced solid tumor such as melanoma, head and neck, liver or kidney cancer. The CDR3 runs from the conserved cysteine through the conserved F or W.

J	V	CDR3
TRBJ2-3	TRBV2	CASSVSGGNTDTQYF
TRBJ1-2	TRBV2	CASSRRGSGYGYTF
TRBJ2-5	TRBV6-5	CASSRSGTGQETQYF
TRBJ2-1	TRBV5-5	CASSLRHRDTLDEQFF
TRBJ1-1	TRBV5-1	CASTHGDKNTEAFF
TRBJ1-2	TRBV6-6	CASSYSGGTNYGYTF
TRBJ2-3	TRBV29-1	CSVIWSFTQYF
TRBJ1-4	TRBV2	CASSEGGRGNEKLFF
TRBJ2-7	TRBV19	CASSISPGQVYEQYF
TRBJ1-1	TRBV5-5	CASSLGQAYTEAFF
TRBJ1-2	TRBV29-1	CSVEDLGRDHYGYTF
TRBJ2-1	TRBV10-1	CASSESRLNEQFF
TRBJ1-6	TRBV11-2	CASSLDLNSPLHF
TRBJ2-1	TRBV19	CASSIGGAYNEQFF
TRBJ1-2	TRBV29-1	CSAGQQTNYDYTF
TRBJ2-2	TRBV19	CASTLQGLALKPGELFF
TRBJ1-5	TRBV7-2	CASSLGISGPQHF
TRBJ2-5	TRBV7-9	CASSLVRQQETQYF
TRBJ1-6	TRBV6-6	CASSQQSLINSPLHF